The text below deals with one TCR beta chain. What it binds is unknown. This specimen belongs to a study of T cells after yellow fever vaccination. Regarding the study as a whole: Repertoires obtained by FACS sorting could include abundant clonotypes that entered as contaminants from the bulk population. A weaker but faster secondary response was observed, peaking on day 5 versus 15.

TCRdb re-derived calls from the 5' RACE reads in MiXCR, one entry per CDR3 protein. The repertoire holds over 250,000 distinct CDR3 sequences, with approximately 4% as singletons. In germline, CDR1 is MNHEY, CDR2 SMNVEV (reference sequence). This CDR3 has 17 residues. Between the trimmed V and J ends, which lost 4 bases and 0 bases, there was a span of 13 bases. The clonotype originates from a young man who received the YFV17D yellow fever vaccine. V is TRBV27 and J is TRBJ1-6; no firm D call. The source material was PBMCs, sampled 5 days after the yellow fever booster vaccination. Written as DNA, the CDR3 is TGTGCCAGCAGTTACAGCCCTCTCTACTCCTATAATTCACCCCTCCACTTT. Encoded protein: CASSYSPLYSYNSPLHF.